One and the same sample provided the 27 T cell receptor beta chains below, sequenced in a study of response to subunit inactivated influenza vaccine. TCRdb re-derived calls from the RT-PCR reads in MiXCR, one entry per CDR3 protein. The sample has 500,000 to 550,000 distinct CDR3 sequences, approximately 7.3% seen once; the top ten hold 13%. The sample here was PBMCs from blood, taken roughly 24 months after vaccination. The receptors were sampled from a man between 50 and 69 years old who received an inactivated influenza vaccine.

This clonotype was detected many times. The V and J genes are TRBV20-1 and TRBJ2-2; 7 bases fit TRBD1. CDR1 and CDR2 (germline): DFQATT, SNEGSKA (reference sequence). CDR3 length equals 15 residues. The ends lost 0 bases at V and 5 bases at J; junction bases unmatched: 6. The CDR3 DNA reads TGCAGTGCTAGAGATCGGGGCAGGGGGACCGGGGAGCTGTTTTTT. Its translation: CSARDRGRGTGELFF.

This clonotype was seen ten or more times. The chain carries TRBV5-5 and TRBJ2-2, with TRBD1 matching over 7 bases. The CDR3 totals 13 residues. V lost 5 bases to trimming and J lost 7 bases; unmatched junction nucleotides: 5. Germline-derived CDR1 and CDR2 are SGHKS and YYEKEE (reference sequence). The CDR3 nucleotides are TGTGCCAGCAGTCCAACAGGGGTCGGGGAGCTGTTTTTT. Translation: CASSPTGVGELFF.

V is TRBV11-2 and J is TRBJ2-3, with 13 bases lining up with TRBD2. CDR1 and CDR2 (germline): SGHAT, FQNNGV. With 1 base clipped from V and 6 bases from J, the junction kept 4 bases outside the gene matches. The CDR3 is made up of 16 amino acids. The CDR3 DNA reads TGTGCCAGCAGCTTAGGGACGGGACTAGCGGGGGATACGCAGTATTTT. Protein sequence: CASSLGTGLAGDTQYF.

Only a few counts were recorded for this clonotype. This rearrangement joins TRBV3-1 to TRBJ2-7; TRBD2 agrees at 11 bases. Germline CDR1 and CDR2: LGHDT and YNNKEL (reference sequence). The CDR3 contains 15 residues. The V segment lost 5 bases and the J segment 4 bases; nucleotides outside the gene matches: 7. Written as DNA, the CDR3 is TGTGCCAGCAGCTCGAATAGCGGGAGGGCGTACGAGCAGTACTTC. Residues: CASSSNSGRAYEQYF.

This clonotype has more than one count but fewer than ten. V and J are TRBV12-3 or TRBV12-4 and TRBJ1-1; 9 bases match TRBD1. The CDR3 sequence is 13 residues long. Trimming took 5 bases from V and 4 from J; bases not matched to a gene: 2. The CDR3 DNA reads as TGTGCCAGCAGTAACAGGGGGCCCACTGAAGCTTTCTTT. Its translation: CASSNRGPTEAFF.

The CDR3 sequence is CASTSLAGGTDTQYF. The CDR3 DNA follows: TGTGCCAGCACCTCCCTAGCGGGGGGCACAGATACGCAGTATTTT. The rearrangement links TRBV28 to TRBJ2-3; 10 nucleotides match TRBD2. Trimming cost V 7 bases and J 1 base; bases outside gene matches: 5. The CDR3 sequence is 15 residues long. The V gene's germline CDR1 is MDHEN and CDR2 SYDVKM.

This chain joins TRBV7-9 and TRBJ1-1, with D maybe TRBD1 (5 bases). Germline values: CDR1 SEHNR, CDR2 FQNEAQ (reference sequence). V gave up 0 bases and J gave up 12 bases, with 14 bases separating them. The CDR3 totals 13 residues. CDR3 in DNA: TGTGCCAGCAGCTTAGCGGTTGGGGGGGGACCTTTCTTT. Its protein product is CASSLAVGGGPFF.

V gene TRBV7-8 combines with J gene TRBJ2-1; 10 bases match TRBD2. This CDR3 comprises 16 residues. Germline assignment: CDR1 SGHVS and CDR2 FQNEAQ. The V and J ends lost 1 base and 2 bases, in that order; junction bases with no gene match: 2. This CDR3 is CASSLELAGTYNEQFF. CDR3 sequence (DNA): TGTGCCAGCAGCTTAGAACTAGCGGGGACCTACAATGAGCAGTTCTTC.

This chain joins TRBV12-3 or TRBV12-4 and TRBJ2-3; 11 bases are a match to TRBD2. V dropped 6 bases and J dropped 6; count of bases not matched to a gene: 17. This CDR3 spans 18 amino acids. The CDR3 region is CASSPPATSGGPVDTQYF. The CDR3 DNA follows: TGTGCCAGCAGCCCCCCGGCTACTAGCGGGGGCCCCGTGGATACGCAGTATTTT.

To note about this clonotype: At one end, the junction sequence differs from germline, possibly due to a read error. The V call is TRBV18, the J call TRBJ1-1; D uncertain. From germline, CDR1 is KGHSH and CDR2 LQKENI. The CDR3 runs to 13 residues. CDR3: CASSPSTSTTPEF. CDR3 bases: TGTGCCAGCTCACCATCCACTTCTACCACCCCTGAATTT.

This clonotype has ten or more counts. J is TRBJ1-5 and V is TRBV19, with TRBD1 matching 8 bases. Trimming at V came to 6 bases and at J to 2 bases, leaving 3 bases not matched to a gene. This CDR3 comprises 14 residues. The germline CDR1 and CDR2 sequences are LNHDA and SQIVND (reference sequence). This chain's CDR3 is CASSAGGGNQPQHF. The CDR3 DNA reads as TGTGCCAGTAGCGCAGGGGGCGGCAATCAGCCCCAGCATTTT. Variable domain in full (rest from reference TRBV19 and TRBJ1-5): DGGITQSPKYLFRKEGQNVTLSCEQNLNHDAMYWYRQDPGQGLRLIYYSQIVNDFQKGDIAEGYSVSREKKESFPLTVTSAQKNPTAFYLCASSAGGGNQPQHFGDGTRLSIL.

The chain combines TRBV21-1 with TRBJ2-7; the table calls TRBD2, which could not be checked here. TRBV21-1 is given as a pseudogene. This CDR3 comprises 17 residues. The CDR3 DNA sequence: TGTGCCAGCAGTAAAAACCCTAGAGGGACTCCAGCCTACGAGCAGTACTTC. Its translation: CASSKNPRGTPAYEQYF.

A few counts support this clonotype. The chain carries TRBV7-2 and TRBJ2-6; TRBD2 matches at 10 bases. J gave up 0 bases and V 5 bases, and 4 bases lay outside the gene matches. CDR1 is SGHTA and CDR2 is FQGNSA in the germline V gene. The CDR3 extends over 17 amino acids. The CDR3 nucleotides read TGTGCCAGCAGCCTAACTAGCGGGATCTCTGGGGCCAACGTCCTGACTTTC. Translation gives CASSLTSGISGANVLTF.

The gene calls are TRBV20-1 and TRBJ1-1; weak D call: TRBD1 (5 bases). The CDR3 is 15 residues long. The germline CDR1 and CDR2 sequences are DFQATT and SNEGSKA (reference sequence). V was clipped by 5 bases and J by 1 base, with 17 bases between them. This CDR3 is CSAPPPGRWNTEAFF. CDR3 bases: TGCAGTGCTCCCCCACCGGGACGGTGGAACACTGAAGCTTTCTTT.

The chain joins TRBV7-2 to TRBJ2-7; D remains unclear. CDR1 and CDR2 from the germline V gene are SGHTA and FQGNSA. The CDR3 is 13 residues long. Trimming stripped 7 bases from V and 3 bases from J, with 13 bases between. CDR3 in amino acids: CASTIGRNYEQYF. As DNA, the CDR3 is TGTGCCAGCACCATAGGACGGAACTACGAGCAGTACTTC. Drawing the rest from reference TRBV7-2 and TRBJ2-7, the complete variable domain is GAGVSQSPSNKVTEKGKDVELRCDPISGHTALYWYRQSLGQGLEFLIYFQGNSAPDKSGLPSDRFSAERTGGSVSTLTIQRTQQEDSAVYLCASTIGRNYEQYFGPGTRLTVT.

This clonotype was seen more than once but under ten times. The rearrangement uses TRBV10-3 and TRBJ2-3; no clear D. Germline CDR1 ENHRY, CDR2 SYGVKD. CDR3 length equals 15 residues. V was shortened by 2 bases and J by 0 bases, with 9 bases between the two germline ends. CDR3 bases: TGTGCCATCAGTGAGGTGACACAAAGCACAGATACGCAGTATTTT. Its protein is CAISEVTQSTDTQYF.

In its sample, this clonotype was seen many times. The chain links TRBV10-3 to TRBJ2-5; D is ambiguous. Per the germline V gene, CDR1 is ENHRY and CDR2 is SYGVKD. The V end lost 0 bases, the J end lost 2 bases, and 7 bases lay between the germline ends. CDR3 length equals 14 residues. The DNA for the CDR3 is TGTGCCATCAGTGAGTCGAAATCACAAGAGACCCAGTACTTC. Encoded protein: CAISESKSQETQYF.

This clonotype was found a few times. V usage is TRBV25-1 and J usage is TRBJ2-2, with D perhaps matching TRBD1 or TRBD2 (6 bases each). The CDR3 totals 17 residues. Germline CDR1 is MGHDK and CDR2 is SYGVNS. V lost 1 base, J lost 4 bases, and 16 bases lay in between. CDR3 residues: CASSELGAGRSTGELFF. As DNA, the CDR3 is TGTGCCAGCAGTGAATTGGGGGCGGGACGGAGCACCGGGGAGCTGTTTTTT.

The chain joins TRBV5-1 to TRBJ1-1; D not resolved. Trimming left V 4 bases short and J 10 bases short, with 14 bases between. Per germline, CDR1 SGHRS and CDR2 YFSETQ. This CDR3 spans 12 amino acids. CDR3 loop: CASSANYEGAFF. The CDR3 nucleotides read TGCGCCAGCAGCGCGAACTACGAAGGAGCTTTCTTT.

At least ten counts were recorded for this clonotype. V is TRBV3-1 and J is TRBJ2-5, with 10 bases aligning to TRBD2. Trimming removed 4 bases from V and 1 base from J; junction bases left unmatched: 6. Per germline, CDR1 LGHDT and CDR2 YNNKEL (reference sequence). The CDR3 is made up of 16 amino acids. The CDR3 DNA reads as TGTGCCAGCAGCCCCCTAGCGGGGGTCCTCCAAGAGACCCAGTACTTC. The encoded protein is CASSPLAGVLQETQYF.

The table lists this clonotype with many counts. The CDR3 sequence: CASSRDEKLFF. In DNA, the CDR3 is TGTGCCAGCTCACGCGATGAAAAACTGTTTTTT. The V and J genes are TRBV18 and TRBJ1-4; no clear D. CDR1 and CDR2 from the germline V gene are KGHSH and LQKENI. Trimming took off 4 bases at V and 6 bases at J, with 3 bases between the two ends. This CDR3 is built from 11 residues.

This clonotype was picked up a small number of times. V is TRBV11-2 and J is TRBJ2-4; 15 bases fit TRBD2. The CDR3 covers 18 residues. The junction had 7 bases not matched to a gene; V was cut back by 6 bases and J by 1 base. Germline V gene sequence: CDR1 SGHAT, CDR2 FQNNGV. CDR3 sequence reads: CASRLGLAGGRAKNIQYF. CDR3 sequence (DNA): TGTGCCAGCAGATTGGGACTAGCGGGGGGTAGGGCCAAAAACATTCAGTACTTC.

V is TRBV4-1 and J is TRBJ2-2; D is unclear. Between the trimmed V and J ends, which lost 1 base and 4 bases, there was a span of 10 bases. The CDR3 runs to 15 residues. Germline V gives CDR1 MGHRA, CDR2 YSYEKL. CDR3 sequence: CASSQGPVGTGELFF. For the CDR3, the DNA is TGCGCCAGCAGCCAAGGACCCGTAGGCACCGGGGAGCTGTTTTTT.

The J gene is TRBJ1-2, the V gene TRBV20-1; 7 nucleotides align to TRBD1. This CDR3 spans 15 amino acids. The trim removed 5 bases at V and 8 bases at J, leaving 17 bases unmatched. CDR1 and CDR2 from the germline V gene are DFQATT and SNEGSKA (reference sequence). CDR3 sequence (DNA): TGCAGTGCTCTCGGACAGGCCTTTCCCTCGGGCGGCTACACCTTC. Translated: CSALGQAFPSGGYTF.

The chain recombines TRBV11-2 with TRBJ2-7, with D hard to call. In germline, CDR1 is SGHAT, CDR2 FQNNGV. Trimming took 1 base from V and 4 from J, leaving 14 bases between them. The CDR3 length is 15 residues. CDR3: CASSLAQLFSYEQYF. In DNA, the CDR3 is TGTGCCAGCAGCTTAGCACAGCTCTTCTCGTACGAGCAGTACTTC.

The chain uses TRBV3-1 and TRBJ2-3, with 9 bases fitting TRBD2. The V and J ends lost 0 bases and 4 bases, in that order; junction bases with no gene match: 8. Per germline, CDR1 LGHDT and CDR2 YNNKEL (reference sequence). The CDR3 has 17 residues. CDR3 DNA: TGTGCCAGCAGCCAAGATCTGGCGGGAGGGCCGGCAGATACGCAGTATTTT. Amino acid sequence: CASSQDLAGGPADTQYF.

In its sample, this clonotype was seen a few times. The chain joins TRBV5-6 to TRBJ2-3; D is perhaps TRBD1 or TRBD2 (5 bases each). The germline CDR1 and CDR2 sequences are SGHDT and YYEEEE. V was cut by 0 bases and J by 3 bases, with 11 bases left in between. The CDR3 covers 15 residues. The CDR3 loop reads CASSLDVGGTDTQYF. The CDR3 DNA follows: TGTGCCAGCAGCTTGGATGTTGGGGGAACAGATACGCAGTATTTT.